These 20 T cell receptor beta chains were all obtained from the same sample, sequenced in a study of T cells in women clearing cervical HPV infection. Some clones are missing from TCRdb's copy, which holds only in-frame ones; the method was immunoSEQ multiplex PCR. The sample holds roughly 47,000 clones. Sequencing was carried out using blood buffy coat. The receptors were sampled from a woman between 18 and 75 years old with a cervical HPV16 infection that either progressed to CIN3+ or cleared (not recorded which).

As to this clone: From the germline J gene comes the end of the CDR3, since the read stops 3 residues before it. The rearrangement joins TRBV5-4 to TRBJ2-5; D is possibly TRBD2 (6 bases). From germline, CDR1 is SGHNT and CDR2 YYREEE (reference sequence). The CDR3 spans 14 residues. The germline V and J ends were trimmed by 3 bases and 4 bases, with 13 bases remaining between them. CDR3 DNA, as far as it was read: TGTGCCAGCAGCTCGAGGGGAGGAGGAGAGACC. It specifies CASSSRGGGET. The CDR3 in full is CASSSRGGGETQYF.

A remark on this clone: The sequenced fragment ends 3 residues before the CDR3 boundary, so the rest is inferred from the germline J gene. The rearrangement joins TRBV6-1 to TRBJ1-1; D unresolved. The CDR3 length is 14 residues. Germline V CDR1 and CDR2: MNHNS, SASEGT. The CDR3 reads CASSVLESRGEAFF. The part of the CDR3 DNA that was read is TGTGCCAGCAGTGTCCTGGAAAGCAGAGGGGAA.

Worth noting for this clone: The read gets to within 3 residues of the CDR3 end, and the germline J gene fills in the rest. The rearrangement joins TRBV30 to TRBJ1-3, with a weak D call TRBD1 (6 bases). The CDR3 runs 15 residues. The V gene's germline CDR1 is GTSNPN and CDR2 SVGIG (reference sequence). The CDR3 spells CAWSVGGAAGNPIYF. The CDR3 DNA, read in part, is TGTGCCTGGAGTGTAGGGGGGGCTGCTGGAAACCCA.

CDR3: CASTSPWGLNQPQHF. The CDR3 bases that were read are TGTGCCAGTACCTCACCCTGGGGCCTCAATCAGCCC. The J gene is TRBJ1-5, the V gene TRBV19, with D perhaps matching TRBD1 (5 bases). The CDR3 end falls 3 residues outside the read, so it is completed with the germline J gene. Looked up from germline, CDR1 is LNHDA and CDR2 is SQIVND (reference sequence). V lost 7 bases and J lost 3, with 16 bases in between. This CDR3 spans 15 amino acids. The whole variable domain, filled in from reference TRBV19 and TRBJ1-5, reads DGGITQSPKYLFRKEGQNVTLSCEQNLNHDAMYWYRQDPGQGLRLIYYSQIVNDFQKGDIAEGYSVSREKKESFPLTVTSAQKNPTAFYLCASTSPWGLNQPQHFGDGTRLSIL.

On this clone itself: The read terminates 3 residues before the CDR3 end, so the remaining end is supplied by the germline J gene. The chain carries TRBV6-1 and TRBJ2-2; no clear D gene. CDR1 MNHNS and CDR2 SASEGT come from the germline V gene. This CDR3 is 15 amino acids long. Deletions cut 1 base from V and 4 bases from J, with 10 bases between. CDR3 DNA (partial): TGTGCCAGCAGTGAAGGTAGAGATCTCACCGGGGAG. It is translated as CASSEGRDLTGE. The full CDR3 reads CASSEGRDLTGELFF.

Of note for this clone: Read sequence stops 3 residues before the CDR3 end, and the germline J gene provides the missing end. The chain is built from TRBV19 and TRBJ2-2; D unclear. Germline V CDR1 and CDR2: LNHDA, SQIVND (reference sequence). The CDR3 spans 16 residues. CDR3 DNA, as far as it was read: TGTGCCAGTAGTACCCCCGGCGGTGCAACTAATGAAAAG. Translation gives CASSTPGGATNEK. In full, the CDR3 reads CASSTPGGATNEKLFF.

To note about this clone: The DNA ends 3 residues before the CDR3 does, and the rest of the CDR3 is filled in from the germline J gene. The chain recombines TRBV2 with TRBJ2-1; tentatively, D is TRBD1 (6 bases). Trimming cost V 5 bases and J 4 bases, with 12 bases left between them. Germline V CDR1 and CDR2: SNHLY, FYNNEI. The CDR3 covers 14 residues. The CDR3 loop is CASSPRGWYNEQFF. The CDR3 DNA, read in part, is TGTGCCAGCAGTCCGAGGGGGTGGTACAATGAG.

A word on this clone: The read stops 3 residues short of the end of the CDR3; the missing end is completed from the germline J gene. This chain links TRBV5-1 with TRBJ2-1, with D possibly matching TRBD1 (5 bases). The CDR3 covers 15 residues. CDR1 SGHRS and CDR2 YFSETQ come from the germline V gene. V lost 5 bases, J lost 5 bases, and 17 bases lay in between. The chain's CDR3 is CASSFRTSLHNEQFF. Partial CDR3 DNA: TGCGCCAGCAGTTTTAGGACAAGCCTCCACAATGAG.

Worth noting for this clone: The CDR3 is cut off 3 residues early in the read; its end comes from the germline J gene. The chain joins TRBV18 to TRBJ2-2, with D unclear. Germline V CDR1 and CDR2: KGHSH, LQKENI. Trimming stripped 0 bases from V and 0 bases from J, with 11 bases between. The CDR3 contains 17 residues. The sequenced CDR3 bases are TGTGCCAGCTCACCACCCCAGTTTGGCTCGAACACCGGGGAG. It is translated as CASSPPQFGSNTGE. The full-length CDR3 reads as CASSPPQFGSNTGELFF.

The DNA read from the CDR3 is TGTGCCAGCAGTGGGGGAGCGGGAGCTGGCGGGGAG. Its translation: CASSGGAGAGGE. The whole CDR3 protein reads CASSGGAGAGGELFF. The V call is TRBV6-1, the J call TRBJ2-2; 8 bases are shared with TRBD2. The sequence runs out 3 residues before the end of the CDR3; the remainder is reconstructed from the germline J gene. Germline loops: CDR1 MNHNS, CDR2 SASEGT. This CDR3 is built from 15 residues. With V trimmed by 4 bases and J by 7 bases, 8 bases remained unmatched.

Concerning this clone: The CDR3 end falls 3 residues outside the read, so it is completed with the germline J gene. This chain connects TRBV19 to TRBJ1-2; a weak D match, TRBD1 (6 bases). The germline gives CDR1 LNHDA, CDR2 SQIVND (reference sequence). The CDR3 is 12 amino acids. CDR3 DNA, as far as it was read: TGTGCCACCAAAGGGGGGGTCGGTTGC. It encodes CATKGGVGC. The full-length CDR3 reads as CATKGGVGCYTF.

Note on this clone: The read ends 3 residues before the CDR3 terminus; that terminus is restored from the germline J gene. The chain has TRBV2 and TRBJ2-1; 9 positions agree with TRBD2. The length of the CDR3 is 14 residues. Germline V CDR1 and CDR2: SNHLY, FYNNEI. Trimming removed 4 bases from V and 9 bases from J; junction bases left unmatched: 7. The DNA read from the CDR3 is TGTGCCAGCAGTGGGAAGCGGGGGGTTACTGAG. Its translation: CASSGKRGVTE. In full, the CDR3 is CASSGKRGVTEQFF.

About this clone: The missing CDR3 end, 3 residues past where the read stops, is filled in from the germline J gene. The chain is built from TRBV7-2 and TRBJ2-2; a possible D gene is TRBD2 (6 bases). Germline V CDR1 and CDR2: SGHTA, FQGNSA. The CDR3 is 14 amino acids. CDR3 protein: CASSLRAGNEKLFF. The CDR3 DNA, read in part, is TGTGCCAGCAGCTTAAGGGCGGGAAATGAAAAG.

As concerns this clone: Sequence at one end of the junction differs from germline and may be a read error. The sample carries other DNA sequences with the same CDR3. The sequenced CDR3 bases are TGTGCTAGCAGCTTAGCAGGGTCTCGGAACACG. Encoded protein: CASSLAGSRNT. The entire CDR3 is CASSLAGSRNTIYF. The rearrangement uses TRBV7-7 and TRBJ1-3, with a possible D match to TRBD1 (5 bases). The read stops 3 residues short of the end of the CDR3; the missing end is completed from the germline J gene. From germline, CDR1 is SSHAT and CDR2 FNYEAQ (reference sequence). This CDR3 comprises 14 residues.

Details on this clone: The CDR3 end lies 3 residues beyond the end of the read and is filled in from the germline J gene. V and J are TRBV4-1 and TRBJ2-7, with a tentative D call TRBD2 (6 bases). This CDR3 has 17 amino acids. Germline V CDR1 and CDR2: MGHRA, YSYEKL. V gave up 3 bases and J gave up 3 bases, with 21 bases separating them. The DNA read from the CDR3 is TGCGCCAGCAGCCAGGGGGGACCCCTCGGGGGTAGCTACGAG. Translated: CASSQGGPLGGSYE. The CDR3 in full is CASSQGGPLGGSYEQYF.

Turning to this clone: The CDR3 extends 3 residues past the end of the read, so its final part is completed from the germline J gene. The V and J genes are TRBV20-1 and TRBJ2-3, with 8 positions matching TRBD2. The germline V gene encodes CDR1 DFQATT and CDR2 SNEGSKA (reference sequence). V shed 0 bases, J shed 5 bases, and the junction held 10 bases outside the gene matches. CDR3 size: 16 residues. The sequenced part of the CDR3 DNA is TGCAGTGCTAGAGAAGTCAGCGGGAGAGAGGGAGATACG. It encodes CSAREVSGREGDT. The full-length CDR3 reads as CSAREVSGREGDTQYF.

On this clone: Read data end 3 residues before the CDR3 end; the end is taken from the germline J gene. J is TRBJ2-1 and V is TRBV5-4, with a possible D match to TRBD1 (6 bases). The CDR3 loop spans 15 amino acids. Germline loops: CDR1 SGHNT, CDR2 YYREEE (reference sequence). Trimming pared 6 bases from V and 4 bases from J, leaving 17 bases between. The sequenced CDR3 bases are TGTGCCAGCACCAAGAGTGGGGGCCAGTACAATGAG. It yields the protein CASTKSGGQYNE. The whole CDR3 is CASTKSGGQYNEQFF. The full variable domain, completed using reference TRBV5-4 and TRBJ2-1, is ETGVTQSPTHLIKTRGQQVTLRCSSQSGHNTVSWYQQALGQGPQFIFQYYREEENGRGNFPPRFSGLQFPNYSSELNVNALELDDSALYLCASTKSGGQYNEQFFGPGTRLTVL.

The CDR3 bases that were read are TGTGCCAGCTCACCACCGAACAGCTACGAG. Translating it yields CASSPPNSYE. The CDR3, in full, reads CASSPPNSYEQYF. This chain connects TRBV18 to TRBJ2-7, with D hard to call. Read data end 3 residues before the CDR3 end; the end is taken from the germline J gene. CDR1 and CDR2 from the germline V gene are KGHSH and LQKENI. Trimming stripped 0 bases from V and 3 bases from J, with 6 bases between. The CDR3 is 13 residues long.

For this clone: The CDR3 goes on 3 residues after the read ends, and that part is filled in from the germline J gene. This chain joins TRBV29-1 and TRBJ2-2; 12 bases align to TRBD1. The CDR3 extends over 14 amino acids. Per the germline V gene, CDR1 is SQVTM and CDR2 is ANQGSEA. The CDR3 reads CSVGGTGGFEKLFF. The part of the CDR3 DNA that was read is TGCAGCGTTGGCGGGACAGGGGGCTTTGAAAAG.

In regard to this clone: The CDR3 goes on 3 residues after the read ends, and that part is filled in from the germline J gene. The chain links TRBV11-2 to TRBJ2-3; 7 bases agree with TRBD2. CDR1 is SGHAT and CDR2 is FQNNGV in the germline V gene. The CDR3 covers 15 residues. V lost 5 bases to trimming and J lost 6 bases; unmatched junction nucleotides: 11. The CDR3 DNA, read in part, is TGTGCCAGCAGCGCCCGGGACTACTCCGTGGATACG. Its protein product is CASSARDYSVDT. From start to end, the CDR3 is CASSARDYSVDTQYF.